This T cell receptor beta chain is drawn from a study of OX40 agonist ivuxolimab in advanced cancers. Here immunoSEQ multiplex PCR was the method, and the copy in TCRdb shows in-frame clones only, minus some. The sample shows about 100,000 clones, around 93% of them seen only once. This CDR3 is built from 13 residues. Germline lookup yields CDR1 SGHDT and CDR2 YYEEEE. V shed 4 bases and J shed 0 bases, with 8 bases lying between them. This sequence was found in an adult with an advanced solid tumor such as melanoma, head and neck, liver or kidney cancer. The chain carries TRBV5-6 and TRBJ2-7; D is uncertain. The material sequenced was CD4+ or CD8+ T cells sorted from blood, taken in a trial of the OX40 agonist ivuxolimab. CDR3 in amino acids: CASSTPSSYEQYF. Here the CDR3 DNA reads TGTGCCAGCAGCACCCCGAGCTCCTACGAGCAGTACTTC. Based on the CDR3 plus reference TRBV5-6 and TRBJ2-7, the full variable domain is DAGVTQSPTHLIKTRGQQVTLRCSPKSGHDTVSWYQQALGQGPQFIFQYYEEEERQRGNFPDRFSGHQFPNYSSELNVNALLLGDSALYLCASSTPSSYEQYFGPGTRLTVT.